This T cell receptor (beta chain) was captured in a study of cytomegalovirus exposure and HLA in healthy donors (dated by TCRdb to the late 2010s). In the study overall: According to a later analysis, the roughly 120 validation repertoires were produced on the same platform as the roughly 720 repertoires of the first cohort. The study aimed to test whether cataloging public T cell receptors could reveal signatures of past pathogen exposure. Along with the approximately 700-subject first cohort, a separate validation cohort of more than 90 different subjects was used. The study combined high-throughput TCR immunosequencing, statistical association of individual TCRs with disease status, and machine learning to predict cytomegalovirus infection status. Beyond this particular receptor, the publication reports: The authors suggested that the approach could potentially be extended to other disease states and immunological phenotypes. Cytomegalovirus status was reported to be diagnosed by the classifier with high specificity and sensitivity in both the original and validation cohorts. The validation cohort had no HLA typing available for a later analysis, so co-occurrence within that cohort was assessed over all 120 or so repertoires. Of the cluster scores, around 95% were above 0 in a later analysis, which found that TCRs clustered in the first cohort also tended to co-occur in the 130 or so validation repertoires. In vitro tests confirmed that a few of the cytomegalovirus-associated TCR beta chains recognize cytomegalovirus antigens. The study listed 150 to 200 TCR beta chains as associated with cytomegalovirus. Across donors, most TCR sequences were observed very rarely, whereas some public TCRs were present in many individuals.

Remarks on this clone: Which antigen it targets is not known. Nothing much larger sits one base from this clone, and base qualities are not available.

Here V drops 6 bases and J drops 1 base, and the junction holds 8 bases not matched to any gene. From the cysteine through the phenylalanine, the CDR3 covers 17 amino acids. Only the CDR3 DNA stays, 51 bases, in frame from base 1. The germline V gene (reference sequence) sets CDR1 to LNHNV and CDR2 to YYDKDF. Separate from the roughly 630-subject first cohort, the validation cohort of 95 to 150 subjects was the group to which the donors belonged. Library creation used the immunoSEQ multiplex PCR assay. The paper's processing steps were these. A statistical classification framework was built for diagnosing cytomegalovirus status from the catalog of TCR beta chain sequences. TCRdb re-hosts the immuneACCESS table, in-frame sequences only. Its copies lack some clones; in the studies checked, an unresolved V gene accounts for under half of them, and the cause for the rest is not known. The V and J calls and the clone size are those of that table, but D and trimming were determined from the DNA. Here the sample has about 270,000 clones; about 86% occur a single time. The ten top clones hold roughly 1% of the sample.

This chain is built from TRBV15 and TRBJ2-1, and 11 bases in between align with TRBD2. The TCR sequence derives from a woman aged 18 to 35 in good health and CMV-seronegative. Sample: PBMCs. The encoded CDR3 is CATRATSGAGSYNEQFF. The DNA sequence is given as TGTGCCACCAGAGCGACTAGCGGGGCGGGTTCCTACAATGAGCAGTTCTTC.